This T cell receptor beta chain was observed in a study of Graves' ophthalmopathy and Graves' hyperthyroidism. The authors amplified TCR beta CDR3 regions from RNA transcripts. A first-round RT-PCR used HTBI primers, followed by a second-round multiplex PCR. Using its own MiXCR run on the multiplex PCR reads, TCRdb lists one record per CDR3 protein. The sample has 740,000 or so distinct CDR3 sequences; 35% to 50% are singletons. Study-wide results and caveats: Most expanded thyroid clonotypes above 0.001 frequency also appeared in blood. In predicting ophthalmopathy progression, the model reached around 65% sensitivity and 72.22% specificity.

Germline-derived CDR1 and CDR2 are SGHDT and YYEEEE. This CDR3 has 14 amino acids. J was trimmed by 3 bases and V by 4 bases; bases with no gene match: 6. Note on this clonotype: Antigen: not known.

Disease in donors with ophthalmopathy had moderate-to-severe activity, CAS ≥3, NOSPECS ≥4 and under 3 months' duration. The sample consisted of peripheral blood. This clonotype was obtained from an adult man with Graves' ophthalmopathy. The chain combines TRBV5-6 with TRBJ1-1; 7 bases match TRBD1. In DNA, the CDR3 is TGTGCCAGCAGCCCGGGACAGCTGGACACTGAAGCTTTCTTT. Amino acid sequence: CASSPGQLDTEAFF. The whole variable domain, filled in from reference TRBV5-6 and TRBJ1-1, reads DAGVTQSPTHLIKTRGQQVTLRCSPKSGHDTVSWYQQALGQGPQFIFQYYEEEERQRGNFPDRFSGHQFPNYSSELNVNALLLGDSALYLCASSPGQLDTEAFFGQGTRLTVV.